The rows below give T cell receptor beta chains drawn from one sample of a study of radiation and T cells in renal cell carcinoma. The protocol was immunoSEQ multiplex PCR, while the TCRdb copy is restricted to in-frame clones and leaves out a portion. Of more than 120,000 clones listed, less than 90% are singletons. The sequenced sample was blood, obtained from a patient whose treatment included radiotherapy and nephrectomy. All receptors derive from a woman between 45 and 60 years old with renal cell carcinoma. The CDR3 runs from the conserved cysteine through the conserved F or W. Fields, in order: V gene, D gene, J gene, clone size, CDR3 protein, CDR3 DNA. The D gene is left open where the match is weak. A row's size may be missing; if present it is once, few, many or a size class.

TRBV7-2,TRBD2,TRBJ2-3,.,CASSSTSGSKGDTQYF,TGTGCCAGCAGCTCGACTAGCGGAAGTAAGGGAGATACGCAGTATTTT
TRBV7-9,.,TRBJ2-7,.,CASRRDASYEQYF,TGTGCCAGCAGGCGGGATGCCTCCTACGAGCAGTACTTC
TRBV10-3,.,TRBJ1-1,.,CAISHSMRLAADLETEAFF,TGTGCCATCAGTCATTCAATGAGGTTAGCGGCCGATCTAGAGACTGAAGCTTTCTTT
TRBV5-1,.,TRBJ2-7,.,CASGKDPGFSYEQYF,TGCGCCAGCGGAAAGGACCCGGGCTTCTCCTACGAGCAGTACTTC
TRBV7-9,.,TRBJ1-2,.,CASSPGTPFAYTF,TGTGCCAGCAGTCCCGGGACACCCTTTGCCTACACCTTC
TRBV6-5,.,TRBJ1-4,.,CASLQRVGEKLFF,TGTGCCAGCCTGCAGAGAGTGGGTGAAAAACTGTTTTTT
TRBV6-6,TRBD1,TRBJ1-1,.,CASSVPGQGSYTEAFF,TGTGCCAGCAGCGTCCCGGGACAGGGTTCGTACACTGAAGCTTTCTTT
TRBV9,.,TRBJ2-5,.,CASSATSGVGETQYF,TGTGCCAGCAGCGCAACCTCAGGGGTAGGAGAGACCCAGTACTTC
TRBV7-6,.,TRBJ2-5,.,CASSSRGGGPQETQYF,TGTGCCAGCAGTTCAAGGGGAGGGGGGCCCCAAGAGACCCAGTACTTC
TRBV7-6,.,TRBJ1-1,.,CASSLGDGTEAFF,TGTGCCAGCAGCTTAGGGGACGGGACTGAAGCTTTCTTT
TRBV5-1,TRBD2,TRBJ2-3,.,CASSLEPSGGVTDTQYF,TGCGCCAGCAGCTTGGAACCTAGCGGGGGAGTCACAGATACGCAGTATTTT
TRBV5-1,TRBD2,TRBJ2-2,.,CASSFSGSETGELFF,TGCGCCAGCAGCTTCAGCGGGAGTGAGACCGGGGAGCTGTTTTTT
TRBV28,TRBD2,TRBJ2-2,once,CASSSQAGGPGGELFF,TGTGCCAGCAGTTCCCAAGCGGGAGGGCCTGGCGGGGAGCTGTTTTTT
TRBV28,TRBD1,TRBJ2-5,.,CASSNPLDRGGETQYF,TGTGCCAGCAGTAACCCGTTAGACAGGGGAGGAGAGACCCAGTACTTC
TRBV21-1,.,TRBJ1-4,.,CASKGGVTPYTPEKLFF,TGTGCCAGCAAGGGGGGAGTTACCCCTTACACCCCTGAAAAACTGTTTTTT
TRBV29-1,TRBD1,TRBJ2-3,.,CSVEDLKGARTDTQYF,TGCAGCGTTGAAGATCTGAAGGGGGCGCGAACAGATACGCAGTATTTT
TRBV7-8,.,TRBJ1-1,.,CASSLGGPNGGEAFF,TGTGCCAGCAGCTTAGGGGGACCCAACGGGGGTGAAGCTTTCTTT
TRBV7-6,.,TRBJ2-7,.,CASSRGSTGNEQYF,TGTGCCAGCAGCCGAGGATCTACCGGGAACGAGCAGTACTTC
TRBV7-8,.,TRBJ2-5,.,CASSALLGDEQYF,TGTGCCAGCAGCGCCCTATTGGGGGATGAGCAGTACTTC
TRBV14,TRBD1,TRBJ1-2,.,CASSQVTGGYGYTF,TGTGCCAGCAGCCAAGTAACAGGGGGCTATGGCTACACCTTC
TRBV5-4,.,TRBJ1-3,.,CASSPGLSGNTIYF,TGTGCCAGCAGTCCCGGGCTCTCTGGAAACACCATATATTTT
TRBV4-3,TRBD1,TRBJ1-4,.,CASSRDRGRHFEKLFF,TGCGCCAGCAGCCGGGACAGGGGAAGGCACTTTGAAAAACTGTTTTTT
TRBV4-2,.,TRBJ2-1,.,CASSQEGRIVNEQFF,TGTGCCAGCAGCCAAGAGGGCCGGATCGTCAATGAGCAGTTCTTC
TRBV5-1,.,TRBJ2-7,.,CASSLDVTYEQYF,TGCGCCAGCAGCTTGGACGTGACCTACGAGCAGTACTTC
TRBV7-2,.,TRBJ2-7,.,CASSLPSVGEQYF,TGTGCCAGCAGCTTGCCTAGCGTGGGGGAGCAGTACTTC
TRBV6-5,.,TRBJ1-4,.,CASSSNSGATNEKLFF,TGTGCCAGCAGTTCCAATTCAGGGGCAACTAATGAAAAACTGTTTTTT
TRBV14,.,TRBJ2-2,.,CASSQDLPGDTGELFF,TGTGCCAGCAGCCAAGATTTACCAGGTGACACCGGGGAGCTGTTTTTT
TRBV5-6,.,TRBJ2-4,.,CASSLRIIRGKNIQYF,TGTGCCAGCAGCTTGAGGATAATACGGGGCAAAAACATTCAGTACTTC
TRBV5-5,TRBD1,TRBJ2-2,.,CASSSTGGGTGELFF,TGTGCCAGCAGCTCGACAGGGGGCGGGACCGGGGAGCTGTTTTTT
TRBV19,.,TRBJ1-3,.,CASSPDGGNTIYF,TGTGCCAGTAGTCCCGACGGGGGAAACACCATATATTTT
TRBV6-5,.,TRBJ1-1,.,CASSSDTLQAFF,TGTGCCAGCAGTTCCGACACGTTACAAGCTTTCTTT
TRBV4-3,.,TRBJ2-3,.,CASSQPPGAQYF,TGCGCCAGCAGCCAACCGCCGGGGGCGCAGTATTTT